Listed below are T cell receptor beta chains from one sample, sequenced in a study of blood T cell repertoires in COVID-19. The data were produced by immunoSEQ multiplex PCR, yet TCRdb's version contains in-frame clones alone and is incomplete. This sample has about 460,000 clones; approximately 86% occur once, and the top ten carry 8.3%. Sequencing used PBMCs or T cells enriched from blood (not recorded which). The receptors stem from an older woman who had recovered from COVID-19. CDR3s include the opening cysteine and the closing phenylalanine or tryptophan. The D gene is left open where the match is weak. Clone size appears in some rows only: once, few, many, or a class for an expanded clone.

CDR3 protein: CATSDLRAGRYNEQFF
CDR3 DNA: TGTGCCACCAGTGATTTGCGCGCAGGGAGGTACAATGAGCAGTTCTTC
V gene: TRBV24-1
J gene: TRBJ2-1
clone size: NA
D gene: NA
CDR3 length: 16

CDR3 protein: CASSLGQGNTGELFF
CDR3 DNA: TGCGCCAGCAGCTTGGGGCAGGGTAACACCGGGGAGCTGTTTTTT
V gene: TRBV5-1
J gene: TRBJ2-2
clone size: NA
D gene: NA
CDR3 length: 15

CDR3 protein: CASSVGGQSGSPLHF
CDR3 DNA: TGTGCCAGCAGCGTAGGAGGCCAAAGTGGTTCACCCCTCCACTTT
V gene: TRBV9
J gene: TRBJ1-6
clone size: NA
D gene: NA
CDR3 length: 15

CDR3 protein: CASSQRSGQVNYGYTF
CDR3 DNA: TGTGCCAGCAGCCAACGCTCGGGACAGGTGAACTATGGCTACACCTTC
V gene: TRBV14
J gene: TRBJ1-2
clone size: NA
D gene: TRBD1
CDR3 length: 16

CDR3 protein: CASSLSRGLSTDTQYF
CDR3 DNA: TGTGCCAGCAGTTTATCTCGCGGCTTGAGCACAGATACGCAGTATTTT
V gene: TRBV27
J gene: TRBJ2-3
clone size: NA
D gene: NA
CDR3 length: 16

CDR3 protein: CASSLASGGEYEQFF
CDR3 DNA: TGCGCCAGCAGCTTGGCTAGCGGGGGAGAGTATGAGCAGTTCTTC
V gene: TRBV5-1
J gene: TRBJ2-1
clone size: NA
D gene: TRBD2
CDR3 length: 15

CDR3 protein: CASRLAGLGQETQYF
CDR3 DNA: TGTGCCAGCCGACTAGCGGGGTTGGGCCAAGAGACCCAGTACTTC
V gene: TRBV6-5
J gene: TRBJ2-5
clone size: NA
D gene: TRBD2
CDR3 length: 15

CDR3 protein: CASSIQGFPEAFF
CDR3 DNA: TGTGCCAGCAGTATTCAGGGGTTTCCTGAAGCTTTCTTT
V gene: TRBV2
J gene: TRBJ1-1
clone size: NA
D gene: NA
CDR3 length: 13

CDR3 protein: CASSLREKLFF
CDR3 DNA: TGTGCCAGCAGTTTGAGGGAAAAACTGTTTTTT
V gene: TRBV28
J gene: TRBJ1-4
clone size: NA
D gene: NA
CDR3 length: 11

CDR3 protein: CASSQFSPLGGPGTDTQYF
CDR3 DNA: TGCGCCAGCAGCCAATTTAGCCCGCTGGGGGGGCCCGGCACAGATACGCAGTATTTT
V gene: TRBV4-1
J gene: TRBJ2-3
clone size: NA
D gene: NA
CDR3 length: 19

CDR3 protein: CASSPWTGTIYEQYF
CDR3 DNA: TGTGCCAGCAGCCCATGGACAGGAACAATCTACGAGCAGTACTTC
V gene: TRBV5-5
J gene: TRBJ2-7
clone size: NA
D gene: TRBD1
CDR3 length: 15

CDR3 protein: CASSDGRLNEKLFF
CDR3 DNA: TGTGCCAGCAGTGATGGGAGGCTTAATGAAAAACTGTTTTTT
V gene: TRBV25-1
J gene: TRBJ1-4
clone size: NA
D gene: NA
CDR3 length: 14

CDR3 protein: CASSKWGQGTGYTF
CDR3 DNA: TGTGCCAGCAGTAAATGGGGACAGGGAACGGGCTACACCTTC
V gene: TRBV28
J gene: TRBJ1-2
clone size: NA
D gene: TRBD1
CDR3 length: 14

CDR3 protein: CASSPTRTGEAGANVLTF
CDR3 DNA: TGTGCCAGCAGTCCTACCAGGACAGGGGAAGCGGGGGCCAACGTCCTGACTTTC
V gene: TRBV28
J gene: TRBJ2-6
clone size: once
D gene: TRBD1
CDR3 length: 18

CDR3 protein: CASRRGPDEKLFF
CDR3 DNA: TGTGCCAGCAGAAGGGGGCCGGATGAAAAACTGTTTTTT
V gene: TRBV5-4
J gene: TRBJ1-4
clone size: few
D gene: TRBD1
CDR3 length: 13

CDR3 protein: CASSQVGTGVYGYTF
CDR3 DNA: TGCGCCAGCAGCCAAGTCGGGACAGGGGTCTATGGCTACACCTTC
V gene: TRBV4-1
J gene: TRBJ1-2
clone size: NA
D gene: TRBD1
CDR3 length: 15

CDR3 protein: CASSRGPSGANVLTF
CDR3 DNA: TGTGCCAGTAGTAGGGGCCCTTCGGGGGCCAACGTCCTGACTTTC
V gene: TRBV19
J gene: TRBJ2-6
clone size: NA
D gene: NA
CDR3 length: 15

CDR3 protein: CASSQVGTGNTQYF
CDR3 DNA: TGTGCCAGCAGCCAAGTAGGGACAGGCAATACGCAGTATTTT
V gene: TRBV4-2
J gene: TRBJ2-3
clone size: NA
D gene: TRBD1
CDR3 length: 14

CDR3 protein: CASRRTGGYREKLFF
CDR3 DNA: TGTGCCAGTAGACGTACAGGGGGTTATAGAGAAAAACTGTTTTTT
V gene: TRBV19
J gene: TRBJ1-4
clone size: NA
D gene: TRBD1
CDR3 length: 15

CDR3 protein: CASLITGGNSPLHF
CDR3 DNA: TGTGCCAGCCTAATCACAGGGGGTAATTCACCCCTCCACTTT
V gene: TRBV6-5
J gene: TRBJ1-6
clone size: NA
D gene: TRBD1
CDR3 length: 14

CDR3 protein: CATSLPSVNSYNEQFF
CDR3 DNA: TGTGCCACCAGTCTCCCTAGCGTGAACTCCTACAATGAGCAGTTCTTC
V gene: TRBV15
J gene: TRBJ2-1
clone size: NA
D gene: NA
CDR3 length: 16

CDR3 protein: CASAGSSYNEQFF
CDR3 DNA: TGTGCCAGCGCGGGAAGTTCCTACAATGAGCAGTTCTTC
V gene: TRBV2
J gene: TRBJ2-1
clone size: NA
D gene: NA
CDR3 length: 13

CDR3 protein: CASSPRQNPSTEAFF
CDR3 DNA: TGTGCCAGCAGCCCCAGGCAAAACCCCTCCACTGAAGCTTTCTTT
V gene: TRBV5-6
J gene: TRBJ1-1
clone size: NA
D gene: NA
CDR3 length: 15

CDR3 protein: CASSSWASSNQPQHF
CDR3 DNA: TGTGCCAGCAGCTCTTGGGCCAGTAGCAATCAGCCCCAGCATTTT
V gene: TRBV7-2
J gene: TRBJ1-5
clone size: NA
D gene: NA
CDR3 length: 15

CDR3 protein: CASSRRQGRNYGYTF
CDR3 DNA: TGTGCCAGTAGTCGTAGACAGGGACGTAACTATGGCTACACCTTC
V gene: TRBV19
J gene: TRBJ1-2
clone size: NA
D gene: TRBD1
CDR3 length: 15

CDR3 protein: CAWTGDSTDTQYF
CDR3 DNA: TGTGCCTGGACCGGGGATTCCACAGATACGCAGTATTTT
V gene: TRBV30
J gene: TRBJ2-3
clone size: NA
D gene: NA
CDR3 length: 13

CDR3 protein: CATSSLPTGDTEAFF
CDR3 DNA: TGTGCCACCAGCAGCCTACCCACAGGGGACACTGAAGCTTTCTTT
V gene: TRBV15
J gene: TRBJ1-1
clone size: few
D gene: TRBD1
CDR3 length: 15

CDR3 protein: CASGRTGAPEKLFF
CDR3 DNA: TGTGCCAGTGGGCGAACAGGGGCCCCTGAAAAACTGTTTTTT
V gene: TRBV19
J gene: TRBJ1-4
clone size: once
D gene: TRBD1
CDR3 length: 14

CDR3 protein: CASSYQQNYGYTF
CDR3 DNA: TGTGCCAGCAGTTACCAACAGAACTATGGCTACACCTTC
V gene: TRBV6-5
J gene: TRBJ1-2
clone size: NA
D gene: NA
CDR3 length: 13

CDR3 protein: CASSLDQQHGYTF
CDR3 DNA: TGTGCCAGCAGCTTAGATCAACAGCATGGCTACACCTTC
V gene: TRBV11-3
J gene: TRBJ1-2
clone size: NA
D gene: NA
CDR3 length: 13

CDR3 protein: CASSPWTGTGNTIYF
CDR3 DNA: TGTGCCAGCAGCCCTTGGACAGGCACTGGAAACACCATATATTTT
V gene: TRBV7-8
J gene: TRBJ1-3
clone size: NA
D gene: TRBD1
CDR3 length: 15

CDR3 protein: CASSPKDRGYEQYF
CDR3 DNA: TGTGCCAGCTCACCTAAGGACAGGGGATACGAGCAGTACTTC
V gene: TRBV18
J gene: TRBJ2-7
clone size: NA
D gene: TRBD1
CDR3 length: 14

CDR3 protein: CATSGVSRGNTGELFF
CDR3 DNA: TGTGCCACCAGTGGGGTATCGCGAGGGAACACCGGGGAGCTGTTTTTT
V gene: TRBV24-1
J gene: TRBJ2-2
clone size: NA
D gene: NA
CDR3 length: 16

CDR3 protein: CSVEDRGRRNTEAFF
CDR3 DNA: TGCAGCGTAGAGGACAGGGGGCGTCGGAACACTGAAGCTTTCTTT
V gene: TRBV29-1
J gene: TRBJ1-1
clone size: NA
D gene: TRBD1
CDR3 length: 15

CDR3 protein: CASSLGQSLSSTEAFF
CDR3 DNA: TGCGCCAGCAGCTTGGGACAGTCGCTTTCTAGCACTGAAGCTTTCTTT
V gene: TRBV5-1
J gene: TRBJ1-1
clone size: NA
D gene: NA
CDR3 length: 16

CDR3 protein: CASSGRGNQPQHF
CDR3 DNA: TGTGCCAGCAGTGGCAGGGGCAATCAGCCCCAGCATTTT
V gene: TRBV2
J gene: TRBJ1-5
clone size: NA
D gene: NA
CDR3 length: 13

CDR3 protein: CASSPGTRGEAFF
CDR3 DNA: TGTGCCAGCTCACCAGGTACAAGGGGCGAAGCTTTCTTT
V gene: TRBV18
J gene: TRBJ1-1
clone size: NA
D gene: NA
CDR3 length: 13

CDR3 protein: CATSGLAGGWEQFF
CDR3 DNA: TGTGCCACCAGTGGGCTAGCGGGGGGGTGGGAGCAGTTCTTC
V gene: TRBV24-1
J gene: TRBJ2-1
clone size: once
D gene: TRBD2
CDR3 length: 14

CDR3 protein: CAWVRAAGGELFF
CDR3 DNA: TGTGCCTGGGTGCGGGCGGCGGGCGGGGAGCTGTTTTTT
V gene: TRBV30
J gene: TRBJ2-2
clone size: NA
D gene: NA
CDR3 length: 13

CDR3 protein: CASSHSRTGRMTSF
CDR3 DNA: TGTGCCAGCAGCCATTCAAGGACAGGGAGGATGACCTCCTTC
V gene: TRBV3-1/TRBV3-2
J gene: TRBJ1-2
clone size: NA
D gene: TRBD1
CDR3 length: 14

CDR3 protein: CATSPEGTLRGYNEKLFF
CDR3 DNA: TGTGCCACCAGCCCGGAGGGGACCCTGAGAGGCTATAATGAAAAACTGTTTTTT
V gene: TRBV15
J gene: TRBJ1-4
clone size: NA
D gene: NA
CDR3 length: 18

CDR3 protein: CASRGTGQGNYGYTF
CDR3 DNA: TGTGCCAGCAGGGGAACCGGACAGGGAAACTATGGCTACACCTTC
V gene: TRBV5-8
J gene: TRBJ1-2
clone size: NA
D gene: TRBD1
CDR3 length: 15

CDR3 protein: CASSQVTGGAREQYF
CDR3 DNA: TGTGCCAGCAGCCAAGTAACAGGGGGCGCGAGGGAGCAGTACTTC
V gene: TRBV4-2
J gene: TRBJ2-7
clone size: NA
D gene: TRBD1
CDR3 length: 15

CDR3 protein: CASSESLRRTDTQYF
CDR3 DNA: TGTGCCAGCAGTGAGTCCCTACGTCGCACAGATACGCAGTATTTT
V gene: TRBV2
J gene: TRBJ2-3
clone size: NA
D gene: NA
CDR3 length: 15

CDR3 protein: CASSQGQGNGYTF
CDR3 DNA: TGTGCCAGCTCACAGGGACAGGGTAATGGCTACACCTTC
V gene: TRBV18
J gene: TRBJ1-2
clone size: NA
D gene: TRBD1
CDR3 length: 13

CDR3 protein: CASSQKGATDTQYF
CDR3 DNA: TGTGCCAGCAGCCAAAAAGGGGCGACAGATACGCAGTATTTT
V gene: TRBV4-2
J gene: TRBJ2-3
clone size: many
D gene: NA
CDR3 length: 14

CDR3 protein: CASSLGAATNEKLFF
CDR3 DNA: TGTGCCAGCAGCTTAGGGGCCGCCACTAATGAAAAACTGTTTTTT
V gene: TRBV7-9
J gene: TRBJ1-4
clone size: NA
D gene: NA
CDR3 length: 15

CDR3 protein: CASSQDLGQGNGYTF
CDR3 DNA: TGCGCCAGCAGCCAAGATTTAGGACAGGGAAACGGCTACACCTTC
V gene: TRBV4-1
J gene: TRBJ1-2
clone size: few
D gene: TRBD1
CDR3 length: 15

CDR3 protein: CASSPWTLSYNSPLHF
CDR3 DNA: TGCGCCAGCAGCCCGTGGACACTCTCCTATAATTCACCCCTCCACTTT
V gene: TRBV5-1
J gene: TRBJ1-6
clone size: once
D gene: NA
CDR3 length: 16

CDR3 protein: CASSPDSWRGEQYF
CDR3 DNA: TGTGCCAGCAGTCCCGACTCTTGGCGGGGCGAGCAGTACTTC
V gene: TRBV6-5
J gene: TRBJ2-7
clone size: NA
D gene: NA
CDR3 length: 14

CDR3 protein: CASSLAGYSNQPQHF
CDR3 DNA: TGTGCCAGCAGCTTAGCGGGTTATAGCAATCAGCCCCAGCATTTT
V gene: TRBV5-8
J gene: TRBJ1-5
clone size: NA
D gene: NA
CDR3 length: 15

CDR3 protein: CASSVQGVEQFF
CDR3 DNA: TGCGCCAGCAGCGTGCAAGGGGTTGAGCAGTTCTTC
V gene: TRBV5-1
J gene: TRBJ2-1
clone size: once
D gene: NA
CDR3 length: 12